This T cell receptor beta chain originates from a study of T cells in Graves' hyperthyroidism and ophthalmopathy. Whole-study findings and limits: Among thyroid clonotypes expanded above 0.001, most also appeared in blood.

This clonotype was observed many times. The antigen remains unidentified. Amplified TCR beta CDR3 regions came from RNA transcripts. First-round RT-PCR with HTBI primers amplified the TCR CDR3 region. TCRdb re-called the multiplex PCR reads with MiXCR, one entry per CDR3 protein. Of about 350,000 distinct CDR3 sequences in the sample, 15% to 20% are singletons; the top ten hold roughly 16%. The V and J ends lost 1 base and 0 bases respectively, with 13 bases between them. Germline loops: CDR1 GTSNPN, CDR2 SVGIG (reference sequence). The CDR3 extends over 15 amino acids. V gene TRBV30 combines with J gene TRBJ2-7; D is undetermined. This clonotype was sampled from a woman aged 40 to 50 with Graves' ophthalmopathy. Sequencing was performed on blood. CDR3 coding DNA: TGTGCCTGGAGTGGGGCCCAGGAGAGCTCCTACGAGCAGTACTTC. Translating gives CAWSGAQESSYEQYF. The variable domain in full, completed from reference TRBV30 and TRBJ2-7, reads SQTIHQWPATLVQPVGSPLSLECTVEGTSNPNLYWYRQAAGRGLQLLFYSVGIGQISSEVPQNLSASRPQDRQFILSSKKLLLSDSGFYLCAWSGAQESSYEQYFGPGTRLTVT.